The next 31 T cell receptor beta chains were all read from a single sample in a study of blood T cell repertoires in COVID-19. TCRdb's copy holds only in-frame clones and misses some; the assay was immunoSEQ multiplex PCR. The sample records tens of thousands of clones, under 80% being singletons. Sequences were obtained from peripheral blood. The receptors come from a human donor in a cohort sampled during active COVID-19.

The chain recombines TRBV5-1 with TRBJ1-1; maybe TRBD1 (5 bases). V lost 4 bases and J 5 bases, leaving 18 bases between the germline ends. Germline CDR1 SGHRS, CDR2 YFSETQ. CDR3 length: 15 amino acids. CDR3 loop: CASSQRTPGGTEAFF. CDR3 coding DNA: TGCGCCAGCAGCCAAAGGACCCCTGGGGGGACTGAAGCTTTCTTT.

CDR3 in amino acids: CSVVVQARETQYF. CDR3 coding DNA: TGCAGCGTTGTGGTACAGGCTCGGGAGACCCAGTACTTC. The rearrangement joins TRBV29-1 to TRBJ2-5; D perhaps matches TRBD1 (5 bases). Per germline, CDR1 SQVTM and CDR2 ANQGSEA. CDR3 length equals 13 residues. V lost 4 bases and J 5 bases, leaving 14 bases between the germline ends. Filled out from reference TRBV29-1 and TRBJ2-5, the complete variable domain reads SAVISQKPSRDICQRGTSLTIQCQVDSQVTMMFWYRQQPGQSLTLIATANQGSEATYESGFVIDKFPISRPNLTFSTLTVSNMSPEDSSIYLCSVVVQARETQYFGPGTRLLVL.

For this clone: Germline and junction disagree at one end, which may indicate a read error. The chain links TRBV5-1 to TRBJ2-2, with D maybe TRBD2 (5 bases). There are 15 residues in the CDR3. CDR1 is SGHRS, CDR2 YFSETQ, per germline. Written as DNA, the CDR3 is TGCGCCAGCAGCTTGGTGTCGGGCGACACCGGGGAGTTGTTTTTT. It specifies CASSLVSGDTGELFF.

For the CDR3, the DNA is TGCGCCAGCAGCTCCCCGACAGTAAGCTCCTATAATTCACCCCTCCACTTT. Amino acids: CASSSPTVSSYNSPLHF. The chain has TRBV5-1 and TRBJ1-6, with D possibly being TRBD1 (5 bases). This CDR3 spans 17 amino acids. The germline CDR1 and CDR2 sequences are SGHRS and YFSETQ. V lost 3 bases to trimming and J lost 0 bases, with 13 bases between them.

The chain couples TRBV28 to TRBJ2-5; a weak D match, TRBD2 (7 bases). This CDR3 region has 14 residues. V was pared by 4 bases and J by 5 bases, with 14 bases between. Looked up from germline, CDR1 is MDHEN and CDR2 is SYDVKM. CDR3 in amino acids: CASSWEGGQETQYF. The CDR3, as DNA: TGTGCCAGCAGTTGGGAGGGGGGGCAGGAGACCCAGTACTTC.

There are a few counts of this clone. V gene TRBV6-5 combines with J gene TRBJ1-2; no definite D call. The CDR3 contains 14 residues. The V end lost 6 bases, the J end lost 4 bases, and 15 bases lay between the germline ends. The germline CDR1 and CDR2 sequences are MNHEY and SVGAGI. CDR3 protein: CASRGSTNSYGYTF. As DNA, the CDR3 is TGTGCCAGCAGAGGTTCGACAAATTCCTATGGCTACACCTTC.

This clone showed up many times. CDR3 sequence (DNA): TGTGCCAGCAGTGAAACGCCGGGACACCCGTACACCTTC. This sequence encodes CASSETPGHPYTF. V gene TRBV2 combines with J gene TRBJ1-2; tentative D call: TRBD1 (6 bases). The CDR3 is 13 amino acids. Germline CDR1 reads SNHLY; CDR2 reads FYNNEI. Deletions cut 2 bases from V and 11 bases from J, with 15 bases between.

This clone was seen ten or more times. This chain links TRBV4-2 with TRBJ1-6; the D gene is possibly TRBD1 (5 bases). Germline V gives CDR1 LGHNA, CDR2 YNFKEQ. V lost 0 bases to trimming and J lost 9 bases, with 18 bases between them. This CDR3 comprises 17 residues. The CDR3 sequence: CASSQEAMGQGGSPLHF. The CDR3, as DNA: TGTGCCAGCAGCCAAGAGGCCATGGGGCAGGGCGGTTCACCCCTCCACTTT.

The rearrangement links TRBV27 to TRBJ2-7, with 8 nucleotides matching TRBD2. V lost 5 bases to trimming and J lost 2 bases; unmatched junction nucleotides: 11. Germline lookup yields CDR1 MNHEY and CDR2 SMNVEV (reference sequence). The CDR3 spans 16 residues. CDR3 nucleotide sequence: TGTGCCAGCAGTCCCCTGGTGGGCGGGGGGACCTACGAGCAGTACTTC. This translates into CASSPLVGGGTYEQYF.

This clone was found once. The chain combines TRBV20-1 with TRBJ2-1; D remains unclear. The CDR3 length is 10 residues. Per germline, CDR1 DFQATT and CDR2 SNEGSKA (reference sequence). Trimming removed 4 bases at V and 8 bases at J, with 6 bases between. CDR3 protein: CSAISDEQFF. Written as DNA, the CDR3 is TGCAGTGCTATTAGTGATGAGCAGTTCTTC.

This clone was seen a handful of times. The genes are TRBV27 and TRBJ1-5; D is unresolved. Trimming shortened V by 6 bases and J by 0 bases, and 3 bases separated the two germline ends. Per the germline V gene, CDR1 is MNHEY and CDR2 is SMNVEV (reference sequence). This CDR3 comprises 12 residues. CDR3 nucleotide sequence: TGTGCCAGCAGCCTTAGCAATCAGCCCCAGCATTTT. This gives the protein CASSLSNQPQHF.

The chain employs TRBV7-9 and TRBJ2-2; the D is unclear. Trimming removed 2 bases from V and 5 bases from J, with 15 bases in between. This CDR3 spans 16 amino acids. Germline assignment: CDR1 SEHNR and CDR2 FQNEAQ (reference sequence). In nucleotides, the CDR3 is TGTGCCAGCAGCTTACGTACAAGTCGAGCGACCGGGGAGCTGTTTTTT. This gives the protein CASSLRTSRATGELFF.

The chain employs TRBV12-3 or TRBV12-4 and TRBJ1-5; no clear D gene. V lost 6 bases, J lost 5 bases, and 11 bases lay in between. The CDR3 covers 13 residues. The CDR3 DNA follows: TGTGCCAGCAGCCCCGGGGAGGATCAGCCCCAGCATTTT. This sequence encodes CASSPGEDQPQHF.

The chain carries TRBV28 and TRBJ1-2; perhaps TRBD1 as D (6 bases). CDR3 length equals 13 residues. Germline lookup yields CDR1 MDHEN and CDR2 SYDVKM. Deletions cut 3 bases from V and 8 bases from J, with 13 bases between. The CDR3 region has the DNA TGTGCCAGCAGTTTGGTGGCAGGGGAAGGCTACACCTTC. It is translated as CASSLVAGEGYTF.

This clone was found once. V usage is TRBV5-1 and J usage is TRBJ1-4; D uncertain. V shed 4 bases and J shed 0 bases, with 7 bases lying between them. This CDR3 spans 14 amino acids. Germline CDR1 reads SGHRS; CDR2 reads YFSETQ. The CDR3 region is CASSRLSTNEKLFF. CDR3 nucleotide sequence: TGCGCCAGCAGCCGACTTTCAACTAATGAAAAACTGTTTTTT. The full variable domain, completed using reference TRBV5-1 and TRBJ1-4, is KAGVTQTPRYLIKTRGQQVTLSCSPISGHRSVSWYQQTPGQGLQFLFEYFSETQRNKGNFPGRFSGRQFSNSRSEMNVSTLELGDSALYLCASSRLSTNEKLFFGSGTQLSVL.

The chain has TRBV4-1 and TRBJ2-5; 8 bases are shared with TRBD1. V dropped 0 bases and J dropped 4; count of bases not matched to a gene: 4. Germline values: CDR1 MGHRA, CDR2 YSYEKL. CDR3 length equals 15 residues. In DNA, the CDR3 is TGCGCCAGCAGCCAAGATCCAGGGGGCGGAGAGACCCAGTACTTC. Its protein product is CASSQDPGGGETQYF.

This sequence joins TRBV15 and TRBJ1-1; D might be TRBD1 (5 bases). Germline V gene lookup returns CDR1 LNHNV and CDR2 YYDKDF (reference sequence). This CDR3 is built from 13 residues. V shed 4 bases and J shed 3 bases, with 9 bases lying between them. This CDR3 is CATSNGGHTEAFF. CDR3 DNA sequence: TGTGCCACCAGCAACGGGGGACACACTGAAGCTTTCTTT.

The rearrangement joins TRBV11-2 to TRBJ1-2; D is possibly TRBD1 (5 bases). The CDR3 sequence is 15 residues long. V shed 5 bases and J shed 4 bases, with 17 bases lying between them. The germline V gene encodes CDR1 SGHAT and CDR2 FQNNGV. For the CDR3, the DNA is TGTGCCAGCAGCGTAGGTCAGGGCTGGGTCTATGGCTACACCTTC. It yields the protein CASSVGQGWVYGYTF.

The V call is TRBV12-5, the J call TRBJ2-1; 9 nucleotides agree with TRBD2. Germline assignment: CDR1 LGHNT and CDR2 FRNRAP. J was trimmed by 9 bases and V by 5 bases; bases with no gene match: 5. The CDR3 is 13 residues long. The CDR3 reads CASGPGLAAEQFF. For the CDR3, the DNA is TGTGCTAGTGGTCCGGGACTAGCAGCTGAGCAGTTCTTC. The whole variable domain, remainder taken from reference TRBV12-5 and TRBJ2-1, is DARVTQTPRHKVTEMGQEVTMRCQPILGHNTVFWYRQTMMQGLELLAYFRNRAPLDDSGMPKDRFSAEMPDATLATLKIQPSEPRDSAVYFCASGPGLAAEQFFGPGTRLTVL.

This rearrangement joins TRBV9 to TRBJ2-1, with D hard to call. V gave up 4 bases and J gave up 2 bases, with 13 bases separating them. Germline V CDR1 and CDR2: SGDLS, YYNGEE. This CDR3 comprises 15 residues. The CDR3 DNA is TGTGCCAGCAGCCCTGCTGGGCATCCCTACAATGAGCAGTTCTTC. This encodes CASSPAGHPYNEQFF.

This chain joins TRBV24-1 and TRBJ2-5; D ambiguous. Between the trimmed V and J ends, which lost 2 bases and 5 bases, there was a span of 5 bases. The CDR3 sequence is 12 residues long. Germline-derived CDR1 and CDR2 are KGHDR and SFDVKD. Here the CDR3 reads CATSDWLETQYF. CDR3 nucleotide sequence: TGTGCCACCAGTGATTGGCTGGAGACCCAGTACTTC.

The chain uses TRBV10-2 and TRBJ2-2, with 10 bases identical to TRBD2. This CDR3 spans 15 amino acids. V was clipped by 6 bases and J by 6 bases; unmatched bases: 7. Germline V gene lookup returns CDR1 WSHSY and CDR2 SAAADI. CDR3 in amino acids: CASRALAGYSGELFF. The CDR3 DNA sequence: TGCGCCAGCAGGGCACTAGCGGGATATTCCGGGGAGCTGTTTTTT.

The CDR3 DNA sequence: TGTGCCAGCAGTTTTGAGGAAAAACTGTTTTTT. Translation: CASSFEEKLFF. The chain joins TRBV12-3 or TRBV12-4 to TRBJ1-4; D gene unclear. V was clipped by 3 bases and J by 8 bases, with 4 bases between them. This CDR3 contains 11 residues.

The chain has TRBV11-2 and TRBJ2-2; TRBD1 is a possible D gene (6 bases). CDR3 size: 14 residues. Germline lookup yields CDR1 SGHAT and CDR2 FQNNGV. The germline V and J ends were trimmed by 5 bases and 6 bases, with 13 bases remaining between them. This CDR3 is CASSPSKGAGELFF. DNA for the CDR3: TGTGCCAGCAGCCCATCGAAGGGGGCCGGGGAGCTGTTTTTT. The complete variable domain, with remaining parts taken from reference TRBV11-2 and TRBJ2-2, reads EAGVAQSPRYKIIEKRQSVAFWCNPISGHATLYWYQQILGQGPKLLIQFQNNGVVDDSQLPKDRFSAERLKGVDSTLKIQPAKLEDSAVYLCASSPSKGAGELFFGEGSRLTVL.

This chain links TRBV11-2 with TRBJ2-2, with D possibly matching TRBD2 (5 bases). V dropped 2 bases and J dropped 7 bases, with 11 bases sitting between them. The CDR3 spans 14 residues. Per the germline V gene, CDR1 is SGHAT and CDR2 is FQNNGV. The CDR3 sequence: CASSLPGIGGELFF. The CDR3 nucleotides read TGTGCCAGCAGCTTACCCGGGATTGGCGGGGAGCTGTTTTTT.

The J gene is TRBJ1-2, the V gene TRBV28; the match to TRBD1 covers 7 bases. CDR3 length: 15 amino acids. The germline gives CDR1 MDHEN, CDR2 SYDVKM. V shed 7 bases, J shed 0 bases, and the junction held 8 bases outside the gene matches. CDR3 loop: CASTRGGTANYGYTF. CDR3 nucleotide sequence: TGTGCCAGCACCCGAGGAGGGACAGCTAACTATGGCTACACCTTC.

The chain employs TRBV10-3 and TRBJ2-7, with TRBD2 identical over 11 bases. Germline values: CDR1 ENHRY, CDR2 SYGVKD. V shed 1 base, J shed 6 bases, and the junction held 8 bases outside the gene matches. The CDR3 extends over 16 amino acids. CDR3 in amino acids: CAISEYTSGRSGEQYV. The CDR3 nucleotides are TGTGCCATCAGTGAGTATACTAGCGGGAGATCAGGCGAGCAGTACGTC.

The gene calls are TRBV10-3 and TRBJ2-1; 8 nucleotides match TRBD2. The CDR3 totals 16 residues. Germline V gene data show CDR1 as ENHRY and CDR2 as SYGVKD. The V segment lost 3 bases and the J segment 3 bases; nucleotides outside the gene matches: 7. The CDR3 region is CAISDPGLDFYNEQFF. The CDR3, as DNA: TGTGCCATCAGTGACCCGGGACTAGATTTCTACAATGAGCAGTTCTTC.

This chain links TRBV3-1 (or the pseudogene TRBV3-2) with TRBJ1-6; 7 bases are shared with TRBD1. The CDR3 covers 15 residues. Germline V gene data show CDR1 as LGHDT and CDR2 as YNNKEL (reference sequence). The V and J ends lost 4 bases and 5 bases, in that order; junction bases with no gene match: 5. The CDR3 region is CASSLTGTDNSPLHF. The CDR3 coding sequence is TGTGCCAGCAGCCTTACCGGGACAGATAATTCACCCCTCCACTTT.

V gene TRBV27 combines with J gene TRBJ2-7; D unresolved. CDR1 is MNHEY and CDR2 is SMNVEV in the germline V gene (reference sequence). Trimming pared 3 bases from V and 3 bases from J, leaving 9 bases between. CDR3 size: 13 residues. In nucleotides, the CDR3 is TGTGCCAGCAGTTTGGGCAGATTCTACGAGCAGTACTTC. This codes for CASSLGRFYEQYF.

The chain recombines TRBV4-3 with TRBJ2-1; 8 bases line up with TRBD2. Trimming at V came to 0 bases and at J to 7 bases, leaving 14 bases not matched to a gene. The CDR3 is 18 residues long. In germline, CDR1 is LGHNA, CDR2 YSLEER. This CDR3 reads CASSQDRASGSTTNEQFF. The CDR3 coding sequence is TGCGCCAGCAGCCAAGATCGGGCCAGCGGGAGTACTACGAATGAGCAGTTCTTC.